The 30 T cell receptor beta chains below come from one sample, sequenced in a study of response to subunit inactivated influenza vaccine. TCRdb independently ran MiXCR on the RT-PCR reads; one entry per CDR3 protein. In the table there are hundreds of thousands of distinct CDR3 sequences, roughly 15% of which are singletons. Sequenced here: PBMCs from blood, sampled 14 to 15 days before vaccination. The source is a man in his forties or fifties who received an inactivated influenza vaccine.

This clonotype was seen many times. One end of the junction fails to match germline, which may point to a read error. The V call is TRBV7-2, the J call TRBJ1-1; the match to TRBD1 covers 7 bases. The CDR3 has 14 amino acids. Per the germline V gene, CDR1 is SGHTA and CDR2 is FQGNSA. The CDR3 loop is CASSLGQKNTEAFF. The CDR3 DNA reads as TGCGCCAGCAGCTTGGGACAGAAGAACACTGAAGCTTTCTTT. The variable domain in full, with the rest retrieved from reference TRBV7-2 and TRBJ1-1, is GAGVSQSPSNKVTEKGKDVELRCDPISGHTALYWYRQSLGQGLEFLIYFQGNSAPDKSGLPSDRFSAERTGGSVSTLTIQRTQQEDSAVYLCASSLGQKNTEAFFGQGTRLTVV.

There are many counts of this clonotype. The J gene is TRBJ1-5, the V gene TRBV7-9, with TRBD1 as a possible D gene (5 bases). The germline CDR1 and CDR2 sequences are SEHNR and FQNEAQ (reference sequence). Trimming took off 4 bases at V and 5 bases at J, with 15 bases between the two ends. This CDR3 is built from 15 residues. CDR3: CASSSDGGYYQPQHF. The CDR3 DNA follows: TGTGCCAGCAGCTCCGACGGGGGTTACTATCAGCCCCAGCATTTT.

Ten or more counts support this clonotype. The V gene is TRBV7-9, the J gene TRBJ2-1; D perhaps matches TRBD1 (6 bases). Trimming removed 5 bases at V and 1 base at J, with 18 bases between. CDR3 size: 17 residues. Germline values: CDR1 SEHNR, CDR2 FQNEAQ (reference sequence). Here the CDR3 DNA reads TGTGCCAGCAGCCCCCGGTTCGGGACACCTTCCTACAATGAGCAGTTCTTC. Translation: CASSPRFGTPSYNEQFF.

The chain has TRBV5-6 and TRBJ2-1; 11 bases align to TRBD1. Per the germline V gene, CDR1 is SGHDT and CDR2 is YYEEEE. The junction had 3 bases not matched to a gene; V was cut back by 4 bases and J by 3 bases. The CDR3 is 15 residues long. The CDR3 region has the DNA TGTGCCAGCAGCCAGGGACAGGGGGACTACAATGAGCAGTTCTTC. It is translated as CASSQGQGDYNEQFF.

This clonotype was recorded a few times. In nucleotides, the CDR3 is TGCGCCAGCAGCTTGGGGGGAGCGAACACAGATACGCAGTATTTT. Residues: CASSLGGANTDTQYF. The chain joins TRBV5-1 to TRBJ2-3, with D maybe TRBD2 (5 bases). The V and J ends lost 0 bases and 2 bases respectively, with 10 bases between them. Germline V CDR1 and CDR2: SGHRS, YFSETQ. The CDR3 runs to 15 residues.

This chain links TRBV7-9 with TRBJ1-5; D uncertain. V was cut by 6 bases and J by 10 bases, with 16 bases left in between. CDR1 and CDR2 (germline): SEHNR, FQNEAQ (reference sequence). This CDR3 is 13 amino acids long. The CDR3: CASSEGGFRPQHF. As DNA, the CDR3 is TGTGCCAGCAGTGAGGGAGGGTTCCGACCCCAGCATTTT.

CDR3 loop: CASAQGLNEKLFF. CDR3 bases: TGTGCCAGTGCACAGGGCCTTAATGAAAAACTGTTTTTT. The rearrangement joins TRBV12-3 or TRBV12-4 to TRBJ1-4; weak D call: TRBD1 (6 bases). This CDR3 is 13 amino acids long. V gave up 9 bases and J gave up 4 bases, with 12 bases separating them.

This clonotype was seen once. The chain recombines TRBV28 with TRBJ2-3; 12 bases are a match to TRBD2. The germline V gene encodes CDR1 MDHEN and CDR2 SYDVKM. This CDR3 is built from 17 residues. The V and J ends lost 1 base and 1 base, in that order; junction bases with no gene match: 3. DNA of the CDR3: TGTGCCAGCAGTTTATCTAGCGGGGGGGCCCGCACAGATACGCAGTATTTT. Translated: CASSLSSGGARTDTQYF.

This clonotype occurred a few times. This rearrangement joins TRBV11-2 to TRBJ2-1, with 7 bases matching TRBD2. Germline CDR1 reads SGHAT; CDR2 reads FQNNGV. The CDR3 sequence is 16 residues long. With 0 bases clipped from V and 3 bases from J, the junction kept 5 bases outside the gene matches. The CDR3 DNA sequence: TGTGCCAGCAGCTTAGATCGGGACTACTACTACAATGAGCAGTTCTTC. It translates to CASSLDRDYYYNEQFF. The full variable domain, with the rest looked up from reference TRBV11-2 and TRBJ2-1, is EAGVAQSPRYKIIEKRQSVAFWCNPISGHATLYWYQQILGQGPKLLIQFQNNGVVDDSQLPKDRFSAERLKGVDSTLKIQPAKLEDSAVYLCASSLDRDYYYNEQFFGPGTRLTVL.

This clonotype was detected only a few times. The CDR3 protein is CSARDPGGLTYEQYF. The CDR3 DNA sequence: TGCAGTGCTAGAGATCCGGGAGGCCTGACCTACGAGCAGTACTTC. This chain connects TRBV20-1 to TRBJ2-7; 7 bases agree with TRBD2. CDR3 length: 15 residues. With V trimmed by 0 bases and J by 2 bases, 7 bases remained unmatched. The germline gives CDR1 DFQATT, CDR2 SNEGSKA (reference sequence).

This clonotype was counted ten times or more. The rearrangement uses TRBV14 and TRBJ2-1, with unresolved D. Per germline, CDR1 SGHDN and CDR2 FVKESK. This CDR3 is 13 amino acids long. Trimming took 4 bases from V and 7 from J, leaving 11 bases between them. CDR3 bases: TGTGCCAGCAGCCTAGGGTGGGTGAATGAGCAGTTCTTC. Residues: CASSLGWVNEQFF. Supplemented by reference TRBV14 and TRBJ2-1, the full variable domain reads EAGVTQFPSHSVIEKGQTVTLRCDPISGHDNLYWYRRVMGKEIKFLLHFVKESKQDESGMPNNRFLAERTGGTYSTLKVQPAELEDSGVYFCASSLGWVNEQFFGPGTRLTVL.

The V and J genes are TRBV20-1 and TRBJ2-2; D is perhaps TRBD2 (7 bases). V was pared by 7 bases and J by 2 bases, with 23 bases between. CDR1 is DFQATT, CDR2 SNEGSKA, per germline (reference sequence). This CDR3 is 17 amino acids long. The CDR3 nucleotides are TGCAGTGTAAGGGGGGGGACTCCGCTCCCTAACACCGGGGAGCTGTTTTTT. This gives the protein CSVRGGTPLPNTGELFF.

This chain joins TRBV2 and TRBJ1-3; D possibly corresponds to TRBD1 (5 bases). Germline values: CDR1 SNHLY, CDR2 FYNNEI. V shed 11 bases and J shed 1 base, with 18 bases lying between them. The CDR3 spans 15 residues. The CDR3 spells CACGLRKGSGNTIYF. The DNA for the CDR3 is TGTGCCTGCGGGTTGAGAAAGGGGTCTGGAAACACCATATATTTT.

This clonotype was observed at least ten times. The chain recombines TRBV28 with TRBJ2-5; D is unresolved. CDR1 and CDR2 (germline): MDHEN, SYDVKM. Trimming removed 3 bases at V and 2 bases at J, with 7 bases between. The CDR3 covers 13 residues. The CDR3 here is CASSFAQQETQYF. The CDR3 nucleotides read TGTGCCAGCAGTTTTGCACAGCAAGAGACCCAGTACTTC.

CDR3 amino acids: CASSRLSGQGAYEQYF. The DNA of the CDR3 is TGCGCCAGCAGCCGCCTATCTGGACAGGGGGCCTACGAGCAGTACTTC. V gene TRBV4-1 combines with J gene TRBJ2-7, with TRBD1 identical over 10 bases. The germline V gene has CDR1 MGHRA and CDR2 YSYEKL. CDR3 size: 16 residues. With 4 bases clipped from V and 2 bases from J, the junction kept 8 bases outside the gene matches.

The gene calls are TRBV10-3 and TRBJ2-7; D unresolved. The CDR3 sequence is 13 residues long. Looked up from germline, CDR1 is ENHRY and CDR2 is SYGVKD. Trimming pared 2 bases from V and 7 bases from J, leaving 12 bases between. Here the CDR3 reads CAISERTDQEQYF. CDR3 coding DNA: TGTGCCATCAGTGAGAGGACGGATCAAGAGCAGTACTTC.

This clonotype was seen ten or more times. The chain recombines TRBV7-2 with TRBJ1-6; no firm D call. Germline V lookup: CDR1 SGHTA, CDR2 FQGNSA. This CDR3 region has 16 residues. Trimming left V 1 base short and J 7 bases short, with 14 bases between. The CDR3 nucleotides read TGTGCCAGCAGCTTAGTGTTTACGCAAATCAATTCACCCCTCCACTTT. Protein product: CASSLVFTQINSPLHF.

The genes are TRBV30 and TRBJ2-7, with TRBD1 as a possible D gene (5 bases). Trimming shortened V by 0 bases and J by 2 bases, and 8 bases separated the two germline ends. The germline CDR1 and CDR2 sequences are GTSNPN and SVGIG (reference sequence). This CDR3 contains 13 residues. CDR3 nucleotide sequence: TGTGCCTGGAGTGTAGACAGTGCCTACGAGCAGTACTTC. Encoded protein: CAWSVDSAYEQYF.

This clonotype was seen a handful of times. Here the CDR3 reads CASSQQGLAEAFF. Written as DNA, the CDR3 is TGTGCCAGCAGTCAACAGGGTTTGGCTGAAGCTTTCTTT. V is TRBV25-1 and J is TRBJ1-1; D perhaps matches TRBD1 (6 bases). Trimming pared 5 bases from V and 6 bases from J, leaving 13 bases between. Germline CDR1 reads MGHDK; CDR2 reads SYGVNS. The CDR3 is made up of 13 amino acids.

Many counts were recorded for this clonotype. J is TRBJ2-7 and V is TRBV5-1; 8 bases line up with TRBD1. CDR3 length equals 14 residues. Germline V lookup: CDR1 SGHRS, CDR2 YFSETQ. V lost 1 base and J lost 5; bases outside the gene matches: 5. CDR3 DNA sequence: TGCGCCAGCAGCTTGTCAGGGGGCTACCACGAGCAGTACTTC. Its protein product is CASSLSGGYHEQYF.

This clonotype was seen a few times. The chain couples TRBV3-1 to TRBJ2-7; D gene unclear. V was pared by 2 bases and J by 2 bases, with 4 bases between. Germline V gene lookup returns CDR1 LGHDT and CDR2 YNNKEL (reference sequence). CDR3 length: 12 amino acids. CDR3 coding DNA: TGTGCCAGCAGCCAAAGCACCTACGAGCAGTACTTC. This encodes CASSQSTYEQYF.

This clonotype was picked up a small number of times. The J gene is TRBJ2-1, the V gene TRBV29-1; weak D call: TRBD2 (6 bases). The CDR3 is 12 amino acids. Trimming pared 5 bases from V and 7 bases from J, leaving 12 bases between. Germline-derived CDR1 and CDR2 are SQVTM and ANQGSEA. CDR3 protein: CSVLLARNEQFF. DNA of the CDR3: TGCAGCGTTCTCCTAGCGAGGAATGAGCAGTTCTTC.

This rearrangement joins TRBV4-1 to TRBJ2-5, with 8 bases fitting TRBD2. The CDR3 loop spans 15 amino acids. J lost 7 bases, V lost 0 bases, and 7 bases had no gene match. CDR1 and CDR2 from the germline V gene are MGHRA and YSYEKL. The CDR3 DNA reads TGCGCCAGCAGCCAAGATCGGCCTAGCGGGTCGACCCAGTACTTC. This translates into CASSQDRPSGSTQYF.

This clonotype was counted many times. This sequence joins TRBV10-3 and TRBJ1-2, with 7 bases identical to TRBD1. This CDR3 is built from 16 residues. Per germline, CDR1 ENHRY and CDR2 SYGVKD. The J segment lost 7 bases and the V segment lost 6 bases, leaving 17 bases of the junction unmatched. This chain's CDR3 is CAISTYPAQGPGGYTF. The CDR3 DNA sequence: TGTGCCATCAGCACCTACCCGGCACAGGGGCCAGGTGGCTACACCTTC.

V gene TRBV5-1 combines with J gene TRBJ1-3, with 7 bases identical to TRBD1. Germline-derived CDR1 and CDR2 are SGHRS and YFSETQ. J lost 2 bases, V lost 4 bases, and 6 bases had no gene match. This CDR3 region has 15 residues. CDR3 region: CASSREGAPGNTIYF. DNA of the CDR3: TGCGCCAGCAGCCGGGAGGGGGCCCCTGGAAACACCATATATTTT.

The CDR3 sequence: CASSVVSSGLSSYNEQFF. The CDR3 nucleotides are TGTGCCAGCAGCGTAGTATCTAGCGGGCTGAGCTCCTACAATGAGCAGTTCTTC. The rearrangement joins TRBV9 to TRBJ2-1; TRBD2 matches at 8 bases. Germline CDR1 is SGDLS and CDR2 is YYNGEE. This CDR3 has 18 residues. V shed 0 bases and J 0 bases; nucleotides not matched to a gene: 8.

This clonotype was detected only a few times. The rearrangement links TRBV12-3 or TRBV12-4 to TRBJ2-2; tentatively, D is TRBD1 (6 bases). V was trimmed by 4 bases and J by 4 bases, leaving 16 bases between them. The CDR3 length is 16 residues. DNA for the CDR3: TGTGCCAGCAGTTCGACCCGGGACACATTCACCGGGGAGCTGTTTTTT. Protein sequence: CASSSTRDTFTGELFF.

The chain has TRBV28 and TRBJ2-1; D not certain. This CDR3 comprises 11 residues. Germline V gene sequence: CDR1 MDHEN, CDR2 SYDVKM. V lost 11 bases and J lost 7, with 12 bases in between. CDR3 amino acids: CALSTGNEQFF. CDR3 sequence (DNA): TGTGCCTTAAGTACCGGGAATGAGCAGTTCTTC.

This chain uses TRBV27 with TRBJ2-7; 9 bases line up with TRBD1. Germline V gene sequence: CDR1 MNHEY, CDR2 SMNVEV (reference sequence). CDR3 size: 15 residues. Losses at the gene ends were 5 bases for V and 3 bases for J; bases not matched to a gene: 8. The CDR3 DNA reads as TGTGCCAGCAGTCCCCGGGGACAGGGAGGCTACGAGCAGTACTTC. This translates into CASSPRGQGGYEQYF.

The chain joins TRBV14 to TRBJ2-1; D uncertain. The germline V gene has CDR1 SGHDN and CDR2 FVKESK. Between the trimmed V and J ends, which lost 4 bases and 4 bases, there was a span of 14 bases. The CDR3 is 15 amino acids. The CDR3 DNA is TGTGCCAGCAGCCCACCGGGTGGGGAATACAATGAGCAGTTCTTC. This encodes CASSPPGGEYNEQFF.